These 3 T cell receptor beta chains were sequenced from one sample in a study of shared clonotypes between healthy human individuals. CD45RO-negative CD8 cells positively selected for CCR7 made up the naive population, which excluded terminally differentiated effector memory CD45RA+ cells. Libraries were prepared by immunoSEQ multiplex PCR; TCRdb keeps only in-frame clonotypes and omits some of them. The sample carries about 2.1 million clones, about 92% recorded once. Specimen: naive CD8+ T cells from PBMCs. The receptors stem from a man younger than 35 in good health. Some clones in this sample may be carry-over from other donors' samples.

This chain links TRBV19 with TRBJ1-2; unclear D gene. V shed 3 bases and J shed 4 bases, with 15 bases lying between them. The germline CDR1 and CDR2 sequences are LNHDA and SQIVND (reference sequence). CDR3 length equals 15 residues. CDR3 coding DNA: TGTGCCAGTAGTATTCAGACGAACGCGCTCTATGGCTACACCTTC. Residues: CASSIQTNALYGYTF.

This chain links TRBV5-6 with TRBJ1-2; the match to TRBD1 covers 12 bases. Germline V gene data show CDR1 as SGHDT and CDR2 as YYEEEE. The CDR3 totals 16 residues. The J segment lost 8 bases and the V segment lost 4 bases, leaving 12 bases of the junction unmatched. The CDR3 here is CASSRGSRDRGPGYTF. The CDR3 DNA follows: TGTGCCAGCAGCCGAGGTAGCCGGGACAGGGGGCCAGGCTACACCTTC.

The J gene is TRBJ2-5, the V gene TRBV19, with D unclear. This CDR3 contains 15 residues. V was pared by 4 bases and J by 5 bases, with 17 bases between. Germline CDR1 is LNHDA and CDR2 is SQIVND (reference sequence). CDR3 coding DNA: TGTGCCAGTAGTACACTCCTCCCCGCCGATGAGACCCAGTACTTC. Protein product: CASSTLLPADETQYF.